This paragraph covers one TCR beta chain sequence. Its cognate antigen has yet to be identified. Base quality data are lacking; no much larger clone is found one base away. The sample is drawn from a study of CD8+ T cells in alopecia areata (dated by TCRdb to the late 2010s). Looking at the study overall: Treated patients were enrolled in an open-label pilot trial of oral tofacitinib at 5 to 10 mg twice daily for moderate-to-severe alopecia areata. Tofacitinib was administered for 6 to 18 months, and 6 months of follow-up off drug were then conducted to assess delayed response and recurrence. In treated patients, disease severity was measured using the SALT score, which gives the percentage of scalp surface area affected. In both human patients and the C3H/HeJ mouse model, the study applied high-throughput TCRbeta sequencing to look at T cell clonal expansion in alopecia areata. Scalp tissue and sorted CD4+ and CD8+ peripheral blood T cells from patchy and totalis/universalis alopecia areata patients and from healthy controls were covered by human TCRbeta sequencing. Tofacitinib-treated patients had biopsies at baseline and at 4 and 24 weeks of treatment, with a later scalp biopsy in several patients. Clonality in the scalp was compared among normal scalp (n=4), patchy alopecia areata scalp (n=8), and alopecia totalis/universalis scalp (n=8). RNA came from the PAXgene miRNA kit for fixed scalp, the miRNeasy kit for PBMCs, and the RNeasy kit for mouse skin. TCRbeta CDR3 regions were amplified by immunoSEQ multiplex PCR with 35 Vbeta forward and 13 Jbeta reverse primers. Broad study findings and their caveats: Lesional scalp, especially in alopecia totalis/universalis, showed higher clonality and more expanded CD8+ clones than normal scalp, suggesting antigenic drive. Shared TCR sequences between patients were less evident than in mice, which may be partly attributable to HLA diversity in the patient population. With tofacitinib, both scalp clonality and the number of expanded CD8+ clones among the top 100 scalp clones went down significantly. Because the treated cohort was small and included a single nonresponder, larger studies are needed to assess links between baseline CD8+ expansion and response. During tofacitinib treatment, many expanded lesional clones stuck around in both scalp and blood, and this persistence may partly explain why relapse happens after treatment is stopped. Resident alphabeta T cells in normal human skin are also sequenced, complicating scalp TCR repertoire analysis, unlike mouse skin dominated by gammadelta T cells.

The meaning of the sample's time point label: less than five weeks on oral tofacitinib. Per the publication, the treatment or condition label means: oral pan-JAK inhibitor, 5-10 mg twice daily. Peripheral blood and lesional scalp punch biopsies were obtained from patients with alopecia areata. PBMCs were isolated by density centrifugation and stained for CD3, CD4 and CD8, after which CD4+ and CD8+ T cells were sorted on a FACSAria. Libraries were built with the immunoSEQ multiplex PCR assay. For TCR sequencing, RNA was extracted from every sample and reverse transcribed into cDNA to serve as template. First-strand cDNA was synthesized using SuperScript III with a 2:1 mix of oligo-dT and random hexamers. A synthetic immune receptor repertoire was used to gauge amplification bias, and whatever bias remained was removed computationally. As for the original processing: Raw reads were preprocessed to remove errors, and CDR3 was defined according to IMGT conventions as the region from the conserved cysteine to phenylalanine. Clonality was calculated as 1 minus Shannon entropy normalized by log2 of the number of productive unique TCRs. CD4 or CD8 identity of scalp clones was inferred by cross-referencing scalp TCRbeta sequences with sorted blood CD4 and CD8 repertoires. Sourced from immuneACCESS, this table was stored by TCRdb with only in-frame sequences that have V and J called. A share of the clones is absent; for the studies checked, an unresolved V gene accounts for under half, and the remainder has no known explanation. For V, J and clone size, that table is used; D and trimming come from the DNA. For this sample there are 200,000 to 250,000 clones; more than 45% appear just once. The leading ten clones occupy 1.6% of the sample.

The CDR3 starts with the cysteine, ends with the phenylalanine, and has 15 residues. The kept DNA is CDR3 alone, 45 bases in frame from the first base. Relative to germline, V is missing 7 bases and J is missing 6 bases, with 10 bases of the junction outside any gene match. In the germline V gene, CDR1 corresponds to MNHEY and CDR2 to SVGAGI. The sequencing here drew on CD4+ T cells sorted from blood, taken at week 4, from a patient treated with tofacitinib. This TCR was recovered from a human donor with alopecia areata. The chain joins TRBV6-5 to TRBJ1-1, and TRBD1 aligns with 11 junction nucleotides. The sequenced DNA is TGTGCCAGCACCCTTACCAGGGACAGGGGGGCTGAAGCTTTCTTT. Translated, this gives CASTLTRDRGAEAFF.